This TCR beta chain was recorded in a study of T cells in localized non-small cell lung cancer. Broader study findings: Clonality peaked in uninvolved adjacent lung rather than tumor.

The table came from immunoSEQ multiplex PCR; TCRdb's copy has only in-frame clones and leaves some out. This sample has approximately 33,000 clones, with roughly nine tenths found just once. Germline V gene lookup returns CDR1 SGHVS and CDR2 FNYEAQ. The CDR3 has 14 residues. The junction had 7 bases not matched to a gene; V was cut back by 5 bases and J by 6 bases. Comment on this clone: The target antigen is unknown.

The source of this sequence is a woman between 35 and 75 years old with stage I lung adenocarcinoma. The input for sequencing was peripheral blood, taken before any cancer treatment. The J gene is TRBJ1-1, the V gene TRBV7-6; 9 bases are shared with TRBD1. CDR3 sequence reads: CASSEGQGSPEAFF. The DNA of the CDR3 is TGTGCCAGCAGCGAGGGACAGGGCTCTCCTGAAGCTTTCTTT.